This T cell receptor (beta chain) was sequenced during a study of blood T cell repertoires in COVID-19. The wider study: The United States, Italy and Spain were the sources of the acute and convalescent COVID-19 samples. In each case, the material was cDNA or gDNA derived from T cells, B-cell-depleted T cells, or PBMCs.

In the source study's methods: The authors estimated nucleated cell counts from reference gene primer amplification. Measured with immunoSEQ multiplex PCR; TCRdb has only the in-frame clones, and not every one. V and J calls and clone size are copied from that table; D and trimming were computed from the DNA. Of roughly 30,000 clones listed, 72% were seen once; the top ten hold 20% to 25%. From germline, CDR1 is SGHAT and CDR2 FQDESV (reference sequence). The length of the CDR3 is 15 residues. V lost 5 bases and J lost 5; bases outside the gene matches: 9. Material for sequencing was peripheral blood. This sequence originates from a boy under 10 years old with active or convalescent COVID-19. The V and J genes are TRBV11-1 and TRBJ2-1, with 7 positions matching TRBD2. The CDR3 sequence: CASSPGEGGNNEQFF. DNA for the CDR3: TGTGCCAGCAGCCCCGGCGAGGGAGGGAACAATGAGCAGTTCTTC.